This TCR beta chain derives from a study of T cell responses to AZD1222 COVID-19 vaccine. Produced via immunoSEQ multiplex PCR; TCRdb's table is partial and in-frame only. The data show 170,000 or so clones, with 90% seen just once and less than 1.6% held by the top ten. The CDR3 is 13 residues long. Trimming took off 11 bases at V and 6 bases at J, with 17 bases between the two ends. Germline-derived CDR1 and CDR2 are WSHSY and SAAADI. Concerning this clone: Its antigen remains unidentified.

Whole-study results and caveats: In all cases, repertoires were sampled only after the peak T cell response.

This specimen was peripheral blood, taken on day 0 of AZD1222 vaccination. V usage is TRBV10-2 and J usage is TRBJ2-1; D possibly uses TRBD1 or TRBD2 (5 bases each). The receptor was isolated from an adult in good health. CDR3 in DNA: TGCGCCGGGGGAGAACATAGGATCAATGAGCAGTTCTTC. Translation gives CAGGEHRINEQFF.